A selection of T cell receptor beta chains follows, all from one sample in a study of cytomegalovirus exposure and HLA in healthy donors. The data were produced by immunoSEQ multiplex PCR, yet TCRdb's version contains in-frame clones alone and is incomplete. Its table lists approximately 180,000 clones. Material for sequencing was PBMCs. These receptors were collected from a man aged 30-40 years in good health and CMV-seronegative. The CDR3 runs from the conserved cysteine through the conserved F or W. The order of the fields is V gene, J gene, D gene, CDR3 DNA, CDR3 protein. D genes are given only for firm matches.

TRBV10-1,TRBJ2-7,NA,TGCGCCAGCAGTGACGACAGTTACGAGCAGTACTTC,CASSDDSYEQYF
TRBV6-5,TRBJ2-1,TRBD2,TGTGCCAGCAGTTACACTAGCGGGGGGTTGGGGTTCTTC,CASSYTSGGLGFF
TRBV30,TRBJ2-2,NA,TGTGCCTGGAATGGGCAGGGTAACACCGGGGAGCTGTTTTTT,CAWNGQGNTGELFF
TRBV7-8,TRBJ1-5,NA,TGTGCCAGCAGCTTAGAAGGGGTAAGCAATCAGCCCCAGCATTTT,CASSLEGVSNQPQHF
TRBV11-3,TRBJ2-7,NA,TGTGCCAGCAGCTTCAGGTACGAGCAGTACTTC,CASSFRYEQYF
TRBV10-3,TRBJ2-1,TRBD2,TGTGCCATCAGGTGGACTAGCGGGGGGTTCAATGAGCAGTTCTTC,CAIRWTSGGFNEQFF
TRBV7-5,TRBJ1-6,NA,TGTGCCAGAAGCTTATCGCCAGGGGGCTGTAATTCACCCCTCCACTTT,CARSLSPGGCNSPLHF
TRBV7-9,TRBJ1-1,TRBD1,TGTGCCAGCAGCATCGGACAGGGGACCCCTGAAGCTTTCTTT,CASSIGQGTPEAFF
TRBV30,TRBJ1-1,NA,TGTGCCTGGAGCCCCTCTAGCGGGAGCTCGGGATTCATGAACACTGAAGCTTTCTTT,CAWSPSSGSSGFMNTEAFF
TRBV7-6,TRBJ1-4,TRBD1,TGTGCCAGCAGCTTAGAGATCCGGGGACAGGGAGGCGAAAAACTGTTTTTT,CASSLEIRGQGGEKLFF
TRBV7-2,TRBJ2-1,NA,TGTGCCAGCAGCTTTACGGGAGACAATGAGCAGTTCTTC,CASSFTGDNEQFF
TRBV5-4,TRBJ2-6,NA,TGTGCCAGCAGCCCAGGGGGGATCTCTGGGGCCAACGTCCTGACTTTC,CASSPGGISGANVLTF
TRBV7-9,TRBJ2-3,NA,TGTGCCAGCAGCTCTTTCACAGATACGCAGTATTTT,CASSSFTDTQYF
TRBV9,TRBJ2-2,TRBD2,TGTGCCAGCAGCGGAGTAGCGGGGGGGCTTTTGGACACCGGGGAGCTGTTTTTT,CASSGVAGGLLDTGELFF
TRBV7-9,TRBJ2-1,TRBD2,TGTGCCAGCAGCGCGCAGGGACTAGCGGAGCAGTTCTTC,CASSAQGLAEQFF
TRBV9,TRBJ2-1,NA,TGTGCCAGCAGCGTATGGGCAGACACATACAATGAGCAGTTCTTC,CASSVWADTYNEQFF
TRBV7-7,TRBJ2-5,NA,TGTGCCAGCAGCTTAGGTCTAGTTCCCCTCCAAGAGACCCAGTACTTC,CASSLGLVPLQETQYF
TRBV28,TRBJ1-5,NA,TGTGCCAGCACCCCGACAGGACAGAGTTTCAATCAGCCCCAGCATTTT,CASTPTGQSFNQPQHF
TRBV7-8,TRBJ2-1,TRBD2,TGTGCCAGCAGCCCCCCGTTAACTAGCGGGGGAAATGAGCAGTTCTTC,CASSPPLTSGGNEQFF
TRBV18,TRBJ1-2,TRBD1,TGTGCCAGCTCACCAAATACAGGGGGAGAGTCCTATGGCTACACCTTC,CASSPNTGGESYGYTF
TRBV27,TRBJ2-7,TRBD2,TGTGCCAGCAGTTCGGGACTAGCGGGGGGATACGAGCAGTACTTC,CASSSGLAGGYEQYF
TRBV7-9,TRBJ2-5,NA,TGTGCCAGCAACACGCAGGGGATTCAAGAGACCCAGTACTTC,CASNTQGIQETQYF
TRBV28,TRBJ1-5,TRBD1,TGTGCCAGCAGTGCGCCCCCGGGACAGTCGGATCAGCCCCAGCATTTT,CASSAPPGQSDQPQHF
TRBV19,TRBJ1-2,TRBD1,TGTGCCAGTACCCGGGACAGGGGTGCCTATGGCTACACCTTC,CASTRDRGAYGYTF
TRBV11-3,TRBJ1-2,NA,TGTGCCAGCAGCCCCTCGGGAGCTAACTATGGCTACACCTTC,CASSPSGANYGYTF
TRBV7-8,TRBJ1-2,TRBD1,TGTGCCAGCAGCCTTTACGACAGGGACGGAGGCTACACCTTC,CASSLYDRDGGYTF
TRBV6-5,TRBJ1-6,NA,TGTGCCAGCAGTTACGCCCCCGGAGCAGTAGATTCACCCCTCCACTTT,CASSYAPGAVDSPLHF
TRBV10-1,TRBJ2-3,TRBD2,TGCGCCAGCAGTGAGGGGGGGGCAGATACGCAGTATTTT,CASSEGGADTQYF
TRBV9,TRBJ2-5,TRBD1,TGTGCCAGCAGCCCGAGACAGGGGGTGGGGGAGACCCAGTACTTC,CASSPRQGVGETQYF
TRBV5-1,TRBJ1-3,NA,TGCGCCAGCAGCTTCGGGGGTAATGGAAACACCATATATTTT,CASSFGGNGNTIYF
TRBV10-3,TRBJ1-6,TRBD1,TGTGCCATCAGTGCAGACAGGGCGGTTAATTCACCCCTCCACTTT,CAISADRAVNSPLHF
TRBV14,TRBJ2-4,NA,TGTGCCAGCAGCCCGGTCGGTAGGTTAGGCGGCATTCAGTACTTC,CASSPVGRLGGIQYF
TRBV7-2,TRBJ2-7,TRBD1,TGTGCCAGCAGCTACGACAGGGGGACCTACGAGCAGTACTTC,CASSYDRGTYEQYF
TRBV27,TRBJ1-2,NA,TGTGCCAGCAGTTTATCCCAGGGAAGAGTAAGCTATGGCTACACCTTC,CASSLSQGRVSYGYTF
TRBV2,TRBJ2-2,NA,TGTGCCAGCAGTGACAGGTGGTCCACCGGGGAGCTGTTTTTT,CASSDRWSTGELFF
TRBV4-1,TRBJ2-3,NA,TGCGCCAGCAGCCAAGGTGGAGGGGGCCGTAGTACAGATACGCAGTATTTT,CASSQGGGGRSTDTQYF
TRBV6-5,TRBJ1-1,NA,TGTGCCAGCAGTTCTCAACTTGGAGCTTTCTTT,CASSSQLGAFF
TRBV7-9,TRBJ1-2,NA,TGTGCCAGCAGCTTTGGGCAGGGCCTCTATGGCTACACCTTC,CASSFGQGLYGYTF
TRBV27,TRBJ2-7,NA,TGTGCCAGCAGCACCGCGGACGAGCAGTACTTC,CASSTADEQYF
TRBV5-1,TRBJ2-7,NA,TGCGCCAGCAGCTTGGAAGGGGTAAATCGGCACGAGCAGTACTTC,CASSLEGVNRHEQYF
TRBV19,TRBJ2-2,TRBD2,TGTGCCAGTAGTAAAAACGGACTAGCGAACACCGGGGAGCTGTTTTTT,CASSKNGLANTGELFF
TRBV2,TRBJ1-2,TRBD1,TGTGCCAGCAGGGGGACAGGGCCAAACTATGGCTACACCTTC,CASRGTGPNYGYTF